The 7 T cell receptor beta chains below come from one sample, sequenced in a study of PD-L1 blockade in urothelial cancer. Profiled with immunoSEQ multiplex PCR; TCRdb holds only in-frame clones, not every one. The data hold approximately 38,000 clones, with around 88% observed a single time. The sequenced sample was PBMCs, obtained around atezolizumab (anti-PD-L1) treatment. The receptor source for this set is a man in his 60s with urothelial cancer.

Concerning this clone itself: Mismatch with germline at one junction end may stem from a read error. CDR3: CASTQGPSGRIF. As DNA, the CDR3 is TGTGCCAGCACCCAAGGGCCTAGCGGGAGAATCTTC. The chain combines TRBV28 with TRBJ2-1; 10 bases match TRBD2. CDR1 and CDR2 from the germline V gene are MDHEN and SYDVKM. The CDR3 has 12 residues.

In DNA form, the CDR3 reads TGTGCCAGCTCACCAGAACAGGGGACCTTCGGGGAGGGCTACACCTTC. Amino acid sequence: CASSPEQGTFGEGYTF. The rearrangement joins TRBV18 to TRBJ1-2, with 7 bases lining up with TRBD1. The CDR3 runs to 16 residues. Losses at the gene ends were 2 bases for V and 8 bases for J; bases not matched to a gene: 14. The V gene's germline CDR1 is KGHSH and CDR2 LQKENI.

This clone was detected only once. The chain combines TRBV5-1 with TRBJ1-4; D is possibly TRBD1 (6 bases). V was trimmed by 0 bases and J by 7 bases, leaving 13 bases between them. CDR3 length equals 15 residues. Germline CDR1 reads SGHRS; CDR2 reads YFSETQ. The CDR3 region is CASSLGGQSSEKLFF. Written as DNA, the CDR3 is TGCGCCAGCAGCTTGGGGGGACAATCTAGTGAAAAACTGTTTTTT.

The gene calls are TRBV5-1 and TRBJ2-3; 7 nucleotides match TRBD1. CDR3 size: 15 residues. Germline V gives CDR1 SGHRS, CDR2 YFSETQ. Trimming removed 5 bases from V and 0 bases from J; junction bases left unmatched: 6. The CDR3 is CASRVRGQSTDTQYF. CDR3 DNA sequence: TGCGCCAGCAGGGTCAGGGGACAGAGCACAGATACGCAGTATTTT.

This chain uses TRBV19 with TRBJ1-5, with 7 bases lining up with TRBD1. Germline CDR1 is LNHDA and CDR2 is SQIVND (reference sequence). Trimming took 9 bases from V and 5 from J; bases not matched to a gene: 7. The CDR3 extends over 13 amino acids. The CDR3 bases are TGTGCCAGCCGGGACAGCAATTATCAGCCCCAGCATTTT. It codes for CASRDSNYQPQHF. Together with reference TRBV19 and TRBJ1-5, the CDR3 gives the full variable domain: DGGITQSPKYLFRKEGQNVTLSCEQNLNHDAMYWYRQDPGQGLRLIYYSQIVNDFQKGDIAEGYSVSREKKESFPLTVTSAQKNPTAFYLCASRDSNYQPQHFGDGTRLSIL.

The genes are TRBV2 and TRBJ2-5, with TRBD1 matching 8 bases. The J call may be incorrect, as the DNA end agrees better with TRBJ2-7. Per germline, CDR1 SNHLY and CDR2 FYNNEI. The CDR3 spans 13 residues. The CDR3 nucleotides are TGTGCCAGCGGACAGGGCCCTACCTACGAGCAGTACTTC. Protein product: CASGQGPTYEQYF.

The chain has TRBV7-9 and TRBJ1-6, with D unclear. The CDR3 spans 17 residues. Germline V lookup: CDR1 SEHNR, CDR2 FQNEAQ (reference sequence). Between the trimmed V and J ends, which lost 0 bases and 0 bases, there was a span of 9 bases. The CDR3 DNA sequence: TGTGCCAGCAGCTTAGCGGCATGGCCCTCCTATAATTCACCCCTCCACTTT. Translating it yields CASSLAAWPSYNSPLHF. Variable domain in full (rest from reference TRBV7-9 and TRBJ1-6): DTGVSQNPRHKITKRGQNVTFRCDPISEHNRLYWYRQTLGQGPEFLTYFQNEAQLEKSRLLSDRFSAERPKGSFSTLEIQRTEQGDSAMYLCASSLAAWPSYNSPLHFGNGTRLTVT.